This TCR beta chain derives from a study of T cell responses to AZD1222 COVID-19 vaccine. For this clone: Its specificity is not known.

CDR3 length equals 11 residues. Germline CDR1 LGHDT, CDR2 YNNKEL (reference sequence). With V trimmed by 8 bases and J by 9 bases, 3 bases remained unmatched. Study-wide results and limits: Spike-specific TCR breadth rose after two AZD1222 doses, and depth rose as well. Females made up more of the donors, who were largely white British, and clonal diversity may have come out too low. Unmutated variant regions reportedly attract nearly half of all spike-specific TCRs.

Measured with immunoSEQ multiplex PCR; TCRdb has only the in-frame clones, and not every one. The sample holds about 76,000 clones; 88% are singletons and the top ten take around 4.5%. The clonotype comes from an adult in good health. J is TRBJ2-1 and V is TRBV3-1 (or the pseudogene TRBV3-2); 8 positions agree with TRBD2. The sequencing here drew on peripheral blood, taken on day 0 of MenACWY control vaccination. The CDR3 DNA is TGTGCCAGCCGGGGGGGGAGTGAGCAGTTCTTC. Its translation: CASRGGSEQFF.